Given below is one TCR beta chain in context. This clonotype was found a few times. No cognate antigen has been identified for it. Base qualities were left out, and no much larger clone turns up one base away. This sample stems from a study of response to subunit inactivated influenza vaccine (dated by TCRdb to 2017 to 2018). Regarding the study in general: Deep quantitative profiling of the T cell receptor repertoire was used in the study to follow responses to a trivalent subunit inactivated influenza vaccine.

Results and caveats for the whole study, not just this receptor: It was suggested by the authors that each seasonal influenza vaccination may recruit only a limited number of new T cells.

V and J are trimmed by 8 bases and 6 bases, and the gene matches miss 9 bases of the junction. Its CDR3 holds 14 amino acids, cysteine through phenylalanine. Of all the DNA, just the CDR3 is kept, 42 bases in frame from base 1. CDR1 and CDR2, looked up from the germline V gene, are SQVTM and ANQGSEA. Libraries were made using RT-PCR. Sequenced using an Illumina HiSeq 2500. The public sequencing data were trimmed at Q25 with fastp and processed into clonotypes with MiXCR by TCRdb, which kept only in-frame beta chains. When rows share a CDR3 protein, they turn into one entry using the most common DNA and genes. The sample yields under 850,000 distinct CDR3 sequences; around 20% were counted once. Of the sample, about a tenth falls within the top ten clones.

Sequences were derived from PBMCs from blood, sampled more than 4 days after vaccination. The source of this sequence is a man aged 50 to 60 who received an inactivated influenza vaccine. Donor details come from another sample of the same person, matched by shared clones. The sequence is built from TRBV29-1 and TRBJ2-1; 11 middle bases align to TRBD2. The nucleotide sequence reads TGCAGCCTCCATAGCGGGGGGGCCGTCAATGAGCAGTTCTTC. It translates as CSLHSGGAVNEQFF.